This TCR beta chain comes out of a study of OX40 agonist ivuxolimab in advanced cancers. Study at large: Administration of intravenous ivuxolimab to patients occurred every 2 weeks at 0.01 to 10 mg/kg. Study-wide findings and caveats: Partial responders at 0.1-3.0 mg/kg had among the lowest clonal expansion. A proportion of nonresponders additionally exhibited low normalized T-cell clonal expansion.

The CDR3 spans 14 residues. From germline, CDR1 is MNHEY and CDR2 SVGAGI. V was trimmed by 4 bases and J by 1 base, leaving 11 bases between them. About this clone: The antigen is not known.

Autoimmune disease history or systemic immunosuppression meant exclusion. Generated by immunoSEQ multiplex PCR, the TCRdb table keeps only in-frame clones and is missing some. The data show around 62,000 clones, 84% seen once. This chain joins TRBV6-5 and TRBJ2-7, with D unclear. The receptor was isolated from an adult with an advanced solid tumor such as melanoma, head and neck, liver or kidney cancer. The sequences come from CD4+ or CD8+ T cells sorted from blood, collected in a trial of the OX40 agonist ivuxolimab. CDR3 in DNA: TGTGCCAGCAGTTCCTCCTGGAATTCCTACGAGCAGTACTTC. This sequence encodes CASSSSWNSYEQYF.